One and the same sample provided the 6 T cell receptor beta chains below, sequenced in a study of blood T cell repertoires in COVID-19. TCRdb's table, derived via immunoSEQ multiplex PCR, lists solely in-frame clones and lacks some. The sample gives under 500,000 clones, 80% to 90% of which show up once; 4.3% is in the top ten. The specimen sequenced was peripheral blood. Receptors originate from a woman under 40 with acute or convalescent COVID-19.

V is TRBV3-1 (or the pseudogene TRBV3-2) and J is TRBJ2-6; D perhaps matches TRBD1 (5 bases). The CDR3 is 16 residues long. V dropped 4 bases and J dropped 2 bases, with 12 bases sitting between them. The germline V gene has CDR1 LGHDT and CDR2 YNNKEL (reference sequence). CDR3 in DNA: TGTGCCAGCAGCCGAATGACAGTCGCTGGGGCCAACGTCCTGACTTTC. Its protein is CASSRMTVAGANVLTF.

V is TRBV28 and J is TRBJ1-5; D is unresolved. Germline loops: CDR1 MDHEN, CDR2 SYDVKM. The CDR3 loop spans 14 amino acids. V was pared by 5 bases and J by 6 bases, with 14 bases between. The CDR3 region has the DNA TGTGCCAGCAGTCTTGGGCCCTCCGGTCAGCCCCAGCATTTT. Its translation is CASSLGPSGQPQHF.

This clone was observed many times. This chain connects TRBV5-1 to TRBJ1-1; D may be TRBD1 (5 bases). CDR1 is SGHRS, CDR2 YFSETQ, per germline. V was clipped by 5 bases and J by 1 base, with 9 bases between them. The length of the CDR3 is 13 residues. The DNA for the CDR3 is TGCGCCAGCAGGCAGACAGCGAACACTGAAGCTTTCTTT. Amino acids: CASRQTANTEAFF.

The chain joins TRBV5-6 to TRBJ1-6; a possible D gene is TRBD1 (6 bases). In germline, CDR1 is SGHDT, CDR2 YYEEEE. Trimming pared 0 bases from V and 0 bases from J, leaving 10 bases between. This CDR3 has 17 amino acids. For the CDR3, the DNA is TGTGCCAGCAGCTTGGCTAGGGGGGGCTCCTATAATTCACCCCTCCACTTT. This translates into CASSLARGGSYNSPLHF.

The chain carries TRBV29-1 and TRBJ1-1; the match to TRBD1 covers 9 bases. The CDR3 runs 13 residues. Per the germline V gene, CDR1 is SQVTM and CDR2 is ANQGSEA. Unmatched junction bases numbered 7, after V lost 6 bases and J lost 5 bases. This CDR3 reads CSVADRGGTEAFF. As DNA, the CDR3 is TGCAGCGTCGCGGACAGGGGTGGGACTGAAGCTTTCTTT. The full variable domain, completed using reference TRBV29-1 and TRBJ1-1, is SAVISQKPSRDICQRGTSLTIQCQVDSQVTMMFWYRQQPGQSLTLIATANQGSEATYESGFVIDKFPISRPNLTFSTLTVSNMSPEDSSIYLCSVADRGGTEAFFGQGTRLTVV.

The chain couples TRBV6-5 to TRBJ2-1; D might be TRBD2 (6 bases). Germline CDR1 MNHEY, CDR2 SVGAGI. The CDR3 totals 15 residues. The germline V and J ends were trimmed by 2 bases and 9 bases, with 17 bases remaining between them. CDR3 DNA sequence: TGTGCCAGCAGTTACGGGGGGTGGTCTGAGGGTGAGCAGTTCTTC. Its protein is CASSYGGWSEGEQFF.